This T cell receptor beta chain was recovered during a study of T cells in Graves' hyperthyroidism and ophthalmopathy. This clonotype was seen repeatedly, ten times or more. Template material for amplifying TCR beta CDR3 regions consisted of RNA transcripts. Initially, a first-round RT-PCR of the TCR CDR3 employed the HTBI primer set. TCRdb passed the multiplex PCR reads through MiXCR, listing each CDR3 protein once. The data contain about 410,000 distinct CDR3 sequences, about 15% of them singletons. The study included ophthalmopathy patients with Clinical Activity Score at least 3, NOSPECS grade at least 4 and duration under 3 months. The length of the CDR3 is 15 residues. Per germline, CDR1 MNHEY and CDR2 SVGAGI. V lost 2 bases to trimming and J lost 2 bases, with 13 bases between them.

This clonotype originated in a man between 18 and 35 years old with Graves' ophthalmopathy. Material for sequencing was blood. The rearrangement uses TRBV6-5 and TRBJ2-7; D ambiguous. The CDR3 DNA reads TGTGCCAGCAGTTACGACCGGATCCCGGCCTACGAGCAGTACTTC. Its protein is CASSYDRIPAYEQYF.